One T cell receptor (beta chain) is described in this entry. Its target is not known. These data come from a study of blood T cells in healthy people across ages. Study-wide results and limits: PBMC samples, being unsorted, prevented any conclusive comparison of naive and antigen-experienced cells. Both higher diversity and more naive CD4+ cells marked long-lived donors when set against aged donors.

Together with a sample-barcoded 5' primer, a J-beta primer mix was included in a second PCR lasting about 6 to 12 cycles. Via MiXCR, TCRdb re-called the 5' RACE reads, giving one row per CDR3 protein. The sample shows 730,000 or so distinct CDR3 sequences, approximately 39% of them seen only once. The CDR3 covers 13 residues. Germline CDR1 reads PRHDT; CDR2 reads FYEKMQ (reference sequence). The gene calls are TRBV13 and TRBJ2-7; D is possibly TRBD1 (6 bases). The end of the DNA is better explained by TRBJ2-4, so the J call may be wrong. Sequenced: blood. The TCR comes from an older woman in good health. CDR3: CASSPPTGNIQYF. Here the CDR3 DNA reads TGTGCCAGCAGCCCCCCGACAGGAAACATTCAGTACTTC.